This entry concerns a single TCR beta chain. Its antigen is currently unknown. This CDR3 has 15 residues. The germline V gene has CDR1 MDHEN and CDR2 SYDVKM. It was by 5' RACE with UMI labels that the TRB cDNA libraries were prepared. TCRdb re-called the 5' RACE reads; every CDR3 protein appears as one record, without DNA. This sample contains 100,000 to 150,000 distinct CDR3 sequences. This sample stems from a study of CXCR3-negative and CXCR3-positive naive CD8 T cells. Study summary: Total TRB output reached 130 million to 150 million reads, about 1.5 +/- 0.3 million per library.

Whole-study findings and limits: In both naive subsets diversity was comparably high, whereas memory CD8+ cells showed much lower diversity. Compared with CXCR3-negative naive cells, CXCR3-positive naive cells showed more hydrophobic TRB CDR3s.

The sequence was collected from a human donor in good health. Some clones in this sample may be carry-over from other donors' samples. The sequenced sample was naive CXCR3- CD8+ T cells from blood. The subset was: CD45RO-CCR7+CD27+CD95- naive CD8+ T cells lacking CXCR3 (TNR3-). The chain recombines TRBV28 with TRBJ2-1; TCRdb picks TRBD1, but there is no DNA to check that call. The CDR3 sequence is CASSLRGGIRNEQFF. The full variable domain, rest sourced from reference TRBV28 and TRBJ2-1, is DVKVTQSSRYLVKRTGEKVFLECVQDMDHENMFWYRQDPGLGLRLIYFSYDVKMKEKGDIPEGYSVSREKKERFSLILESASTNQTSMYLCASSLRGGIRNEQFFGPGTRLTVL.